These 23 T cell receptor beta chains share one sample of origin, sequenced in a study of blood T cell repertoires in COVID-19. Assay: immunoSEQ multiplex PCR; the TCRdb copy retains only in-frame clones and omits some. The data show almost 400,000 clones, about 90% seen once. Sample: PBMCs or T cells enriched from blood (not recorded which). The source is a woman aged 30 to 39 who had recovered from COVID-19.

This clone was counted at least ten times. The rearrangement uses TRBV15 and TRBJ2-2, with 7 positions matching TRBD2. The trim removed 0 bases at V and 0 bases at J, leaving 4 bases unmatched. CDR1 and CDR2 (germline): LNHNV, YYDKDF (reference sequence). The CDR3 has 17 residues. CDR3 region: CATSRDREGANTGELFF. The CDR3 DNA sequence: TGTGCCACCAGCAGAGATAGGGAGGGCGCGAACACCGGGGAGCTGTTTTTT.

The chain has TRBV11-3 and TRBJ2-3, with D maybe TRBD1 (5 bases). The CDR3 spans 16 residues. Germline CDR1 is SGHNT and CDR2 is YENEEA. Trimming stripped 3 bases from V and 2 bases from J, with 15 bases between. This CDR3 is CASSFRQGRNTDTQYF. Written as DNA, the CDR3 is TGTGCCAGCAGCTTCCGGCAGGGTAGGAACACAGATACGCAGTATTTT.

V usage is TRBV19 and J usage is TRBJ1-4, with D possibly matching TRBD1 (5 bases). V was pared by 3 bases and J by 4 bases, with 9 bases between. In germline, CDR1 is LNHDA, CDR2 SQIVND (reference sequence). The CDR3 length is 14 residues. The CDR3 sequence is CASSIGGSNEKLFF. DNA of the CDR3: TGTGCCAGTAGTATTGGGGGGAGTAATGAAAAACTGTTTTTT.

The chain joins TRBV4-1 to TRBJ1-5; no definite D call. The CDR3 contains 17 residues. Trimming removed 4 bases at V and 0 bases at J, with 16 bases between. The germline V gene encodes CDR1 MGHRA and CDR2 YSYEKL. CDR3 in amino acids: CASSPKRPFASNQPQHF. CDR3 in DNA: TGCGCCAGCAGCCCAAAGCGCCCCTTTGCTAGCAATCAGCCCCAGCATTTT.

The V call is TRBV19, the J call TRBJ2-2, with TRBD2 matching over 13 bases. J lost 12 bases, V lost 6 bases, and 22 bases had no gene match. There are 19 residues in the CDR3. Germline V gene lookup returns CDR1 LNHDA and CDR2 SQIVND (reference sequence). The CDR3 reads CASSKLAGGFGGSAGKLFF. In nucleotides, the CDR3 is TGTGCCAGTAGCAAACTAGCGGGGGGGTTTGGAGGTTCCGCTGGGAAGCTGTTTTTT.

The chain carries TRBV20-1 and TRBJ1-1, with D possibly TRBD1 on 5 matching bases. The CDR3 extends over 16 amino acids. The germline CDR1 and CDR2 sequences are DFQATT and SNEGSKA (reference sequence). Trimming left V 3 bases short and J 0 bases short, with 17 bases between. CDR3 protein: CSASRWRGDMNTEAFF. CDR3 sequence (DNA): TGCAGTGCTAGTCGTTGGAGGGGAGACATGAACACTGAAGCTTTCTTT.

Here the CDR3 reads CASSADRRGLFGYTF. CDR3 nucleotides: TGTGCCAGCAGCGCTGATAGACGGGGGTTGTTCGGCTACACCTTC. The rearrangement uses TRBV7-2 and TRBJ1-2, with D possibly TRBD1 on 5 matching bases. The germline V gene encodes CDR1 SGHTA and CDR2 FQGNSA. The CDR3 is 15 residues long. Trimming stripped 5 bases from V and 8 bases from J, with 21 bases between.

The chain recombines TRBV9 with TRBJ1-1; D remains unclear. Looked up from germline, CDR1 is SGDLS and CDR2 is YYNGEE. The length of the CDR3 is 13 residues. V was clipped by 3 bases and J by 6 bases, with 12 bases between them. Here the CDR3 DNA reads TGTGCCAGCAGCGCGGCCATTCTAGCTGAAGCTTTCTTT. Its translation is CASSAAILAEAFF.

V is TRBV7-3 and J is TRBJ1-4; TRBD1 aligns across 11 bases. CDR1 and CDR2 from the germline V gene are SGHTA and FQGTGA. This CDR3 has 17 residues. After removal of 0 bases from V and 3 bases from J, the junction contained 3 bases not matched to a gene. CDR3 bases: TGTGCCAGCAGCTTAACGGACAGGGGGCCGCCTAATGAAAAACTGTTTTTT. As protein: CASSLTDRGPPNEKLFF.

CDR3 DNA: TGCAGCGTTGGCGGGGCGGGTCAGCCCCAGCATTTT. This gives the protein CSVGGAGQPQHF. V usage is TRBV29-1 and J usage is TRBJ1-5; D is possibly TRBD1 (5 bases). This CDR3 spans 12 amino acids. With 4 bases removed from V and 6 bases from J, the gap between germline ends came to 10 bases. Per the germline V gene, CDR1 is SQVTM and CDR2 is ANQGSEA.

This chain connects TRBV7-9 to TRBJ2-2; no definite D call. Germline V gene sequence: CDR1 SEHNR, CDR2 FQNEAQ (reference sequence). The CDR3 length is 13 residues. The V gene lost 4 bases and the J gene lost 7 bases, with 10 bases spanning the gap. The CDR3 DNA follows: TGTGCCAGCAGCTCCTCCATCAGCGGGGAGCTGTTTTTT. Translating gives CASSSSISGELFF.

The chain links TRBV28 to TRBJ2-3; 9 bases are shared with TRBD1. Germline CDR1 and CDR2: MDHEN and SYDVKM. V was pared by 5 bases and J by 5 bases, with 8 bases of the junction left unmatched. This CDR3 is 15 amino acids long. CDR3 in amino acids: CASSAPGQGIDTQYF. In nucleotides, the CDR3 is TGTGCCAGCAGTGCGCCGGGACAGGGAATAGATACGCAGTATTTT.

The chain joins TRBV19 to TRBJ1-1; D not certain. With 3 bases removed from V and 7 bases from J, the gap between germline ends came to 12 bases. From germline, CDR1 is LNHDA and CDR2 SQIVND (reference sequence). The CDR3 consists of 13 residues. In nucleotides, the CDR3 is TGTGCCAGTAGTATCTCTGCGGACTATGAAGCTTTCTTT. This codes for CASSISADYEAFF.

V is TRBV2 and J is TRBJ2-3; TRBD2 matches 7 bases. V lost 7 bases, J lost 2 bases, and 3 bases stayed unmatched. The CDR3 sequence is 13 residues long. CDR1 and CDR2 (germline): SNHLY, FYNNEI. CDR3 nucleotides: TGTGCCAGCACCCGGGACTACACAGATACGCAGTATTTT. It yields the protein CASTRDYTDTQYF.

This sequence joins TRBV30 and TRBJ2-3; 9 bases align to TRBD2. This CDR3 is 15 amino acids long. Germline-derived CDR1 and CDR2 are GTSNPN and SVGIG (reference sequence). V trimming: 2 bases; J trimming: 4 bases; junction bases outside the gene matches: 7. The CDR3 loop is CAWSRAGGPADTQYF. Written as DNA, the CDR3 is TGTGCCTGGAGTCGGGCGGGAGGGCCCGCAGATACGCAGTATTTT.

This clone appeared a single time. The genes are TRBV24-1 and TRBJ1-2; the D gene is possibly TRBD1 (5 bases). CDR1 is KGHDR, CDR2 SFDVKD, per germline. The CDR3 has 15 residues. V shed 2 bases and J shed 3 bases, with 12 bases lying between them. CDR3 sequence reads: CATSDSPGPYYGYTF. Here the CDR3 DNA reads TGTGCCACCAGTGATTCCCCAGGGCCATACTATGGCTACACCTTC.

This chain connects TRBV3-1 (or the pseudogene TRBV3-2) to TRBJ1-1, with 9 bases identical to TRBD1. V shed 4 bases and J 5 bases; nucleotides not matched to a gene: 8. This CDR3 has 15 residues. Germline-derived CDR1 and CDR2 are LGHDT and YNNKEL (reference sequence). CDR3 DNA sequence: TGTGCCAGCAGCCGAGGGGACAGGGTAGGGACTGAAGCTTTCTTT. Protein: CASSRGDRVGTEAFF.

V gene TRBV5-6 combines with J gene TRBJ1-1; tentative D call: TRBD1 (5 bases). Germline values: CDR1 SGHDT, CDR2 YYEEEE. This CDR3 region has 17 residues. V gave up 3 bases and J gave up 4 bases, with 22 bases separating them. The CDR3 here is CASSYGAGSLRGTEAFF. DNA of the CDR3: TGTGCCAGCAGCTACGGAGCCGGCTCATTAAGGGGCACTGAAGCTTTCTTT.

V usage is TRBV5-1 and J usage is TRBJ2-3; 7 positions agree with TRBD2. This CDR3 has 16 residues. V was clipped by 4 bases and J by 1 base; unmatched bases: 9. Germline CDR1 is SGHRS and CDR2 is YFSETQ. The CDR3 region is CASSAALAARTDTQYF. The CDR3, as DNA: TGCGCCAGCAGCGCCGCTCTAGCGGCGCGCACAGATACGCAGTATTTT.

The chain carries TRBV21-1 and TRBJ1-1; no check of the table's D call, TRBD1, against the DNA was made. TRBV21-1 has pseudogene status. The CDR3 runs 17 residues. CDR3 protein: CASSKVTVNLMNTEAFF. The CDR3 region has the DNA TGTGCCAGCAGCAAAGTTACAGTGAACCTCATGAACACTGAAGCTTTCTTT.

This chain links TRBV5-4 with TRBJ2-1, with TRBD2 as a possible D gene (7 bases). The germline gives CDR1 SGHNT, CDR2 YYREEE (reference sequence). This CDR3 has 18 residues. V shed 0 bases and J shed 4 bases, with 20 bases lying between them. The CDR3 nucleotides read TGTGCCAGCAGCTTGGTTGGGGGGGCGGGAGTGCGGTACAATGAGCAGTTCTTC. Its protein is CASSLVGGAGVRYNEQFF.

This chain uses TRBV21-1 with TRBJ1-5; the table's D gene call, TRBD1, was not cross checked with the DNA. TRBV21-1 is a documented pseudogene. The CDR3 runs to 14 residues. The DNA of the CDR3 is TGTGCCAGCAGCAAGCCAGGGGTGCATCAGCCCCAGCATTTT. As protein: CASSKPGVHQPQHF.

This clone occurred once. The chain recombines TRBV10-3 with TRBJ1-2; 7 nucleotides agree with TRBD1. The CDR3 is 13 amino acids. The V segment lost 5 bases and the J segment 3 bases; nucleotides outside the gene matches: 3. Germline V gives CDR1 ENHRY, CDR2 SYGVKD. The CDR3 region has the DNA TGTGCCATCAGTCTCAGGGGGGACTATGGCTACACCTTC. Protein product: CAISLRGDYGYTF.